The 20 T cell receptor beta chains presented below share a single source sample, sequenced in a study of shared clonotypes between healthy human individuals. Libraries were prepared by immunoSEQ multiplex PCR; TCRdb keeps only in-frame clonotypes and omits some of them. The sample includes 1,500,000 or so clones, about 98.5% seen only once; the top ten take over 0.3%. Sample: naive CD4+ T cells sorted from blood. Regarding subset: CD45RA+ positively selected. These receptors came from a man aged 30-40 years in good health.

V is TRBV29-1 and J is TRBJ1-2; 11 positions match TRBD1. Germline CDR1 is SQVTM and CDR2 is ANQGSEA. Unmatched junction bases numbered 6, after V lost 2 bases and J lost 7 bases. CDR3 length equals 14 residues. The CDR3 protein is CSVELYGTGGGYTF. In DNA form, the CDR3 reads TGCAGCGTTGAATTGTATGGGACAGGGGGTGGCTACACCTTC.

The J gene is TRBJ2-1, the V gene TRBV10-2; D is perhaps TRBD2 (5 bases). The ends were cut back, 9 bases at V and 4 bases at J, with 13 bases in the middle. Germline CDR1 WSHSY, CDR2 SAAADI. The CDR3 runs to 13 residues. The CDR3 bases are TGCGCCAGTCGACGGGATCAATACAATGAGCAGTTCTTC. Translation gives CASRRDQYNEQFF.

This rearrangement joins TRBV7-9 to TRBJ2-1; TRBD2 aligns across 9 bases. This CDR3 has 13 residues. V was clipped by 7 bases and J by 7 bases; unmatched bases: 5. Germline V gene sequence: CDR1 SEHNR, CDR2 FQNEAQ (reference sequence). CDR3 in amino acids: CASTIAGVNEQFF. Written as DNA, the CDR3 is TGTGCCAGCACCATAGCGGGAGTAAATGAGCAGTTCTTC.

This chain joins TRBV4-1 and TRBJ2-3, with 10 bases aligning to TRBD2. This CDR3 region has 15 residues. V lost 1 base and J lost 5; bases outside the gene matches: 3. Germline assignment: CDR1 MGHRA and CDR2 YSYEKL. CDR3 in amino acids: CASSQVGLAQDTQYF. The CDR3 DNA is TGCGCCAGCAGCCAAGTGGGACTAGCGCAAGATACGCAGTATTTT.

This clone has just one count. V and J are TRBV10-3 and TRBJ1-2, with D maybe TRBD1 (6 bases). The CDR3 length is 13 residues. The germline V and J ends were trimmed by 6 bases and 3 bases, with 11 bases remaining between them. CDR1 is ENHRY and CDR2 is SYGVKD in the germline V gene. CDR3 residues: CAIRHREDYGYTF. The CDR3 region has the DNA TGTGCCATCAGACACAGGGAAGACTATGGCTACACCTTC.

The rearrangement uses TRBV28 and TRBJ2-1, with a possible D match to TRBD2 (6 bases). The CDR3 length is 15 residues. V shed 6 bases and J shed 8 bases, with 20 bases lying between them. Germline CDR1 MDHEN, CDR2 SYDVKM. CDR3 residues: CASREGPARVDEQFF. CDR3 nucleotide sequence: TGTGCCAGCAGGGAGGGTCCAGCGAGGGTCGATGAGCAGTTCTTC.

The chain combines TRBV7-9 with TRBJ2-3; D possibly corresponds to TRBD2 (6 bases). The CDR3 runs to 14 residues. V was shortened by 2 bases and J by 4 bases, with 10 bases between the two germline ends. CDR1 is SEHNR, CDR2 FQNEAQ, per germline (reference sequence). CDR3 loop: CASSLTGSADTQYF. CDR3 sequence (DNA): TGTGCCAGCAGCTTAACCGGGAGTGCAGATACGCAGTATTTT. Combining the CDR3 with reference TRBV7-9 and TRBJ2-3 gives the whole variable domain DTGVSQNPRHKITKRGQNVTFRCDPISEHNRLYWYRQTLGQGPEFLTYFQNEAQLEKSRLLSDRFSAERPKGSFSTLEIQRTEQGDSAMYLCASSLTGSADTQYFGPGTRLTVL.

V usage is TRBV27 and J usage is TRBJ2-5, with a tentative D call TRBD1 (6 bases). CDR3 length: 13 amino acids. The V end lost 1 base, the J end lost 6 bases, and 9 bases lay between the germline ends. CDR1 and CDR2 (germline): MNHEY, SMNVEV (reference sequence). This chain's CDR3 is CASSLLGDKTQYF. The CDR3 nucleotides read TGTGCCAGCAGTTTATTGGGGGACAAGACCCAGTACTTC.

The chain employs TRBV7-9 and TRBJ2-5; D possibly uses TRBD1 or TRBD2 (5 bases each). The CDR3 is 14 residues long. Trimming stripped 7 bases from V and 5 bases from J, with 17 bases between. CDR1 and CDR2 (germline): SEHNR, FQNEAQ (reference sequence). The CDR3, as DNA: TGTGCCAGCATTCTAACCGGGGCCGGTGAGACCCAGTACTTC. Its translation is CASILTGAGETQYF.

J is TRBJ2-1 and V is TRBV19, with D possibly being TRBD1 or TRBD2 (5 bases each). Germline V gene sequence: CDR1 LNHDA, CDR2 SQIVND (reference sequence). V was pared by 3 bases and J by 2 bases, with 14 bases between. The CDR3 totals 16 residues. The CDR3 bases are TGTGCCAGTAGTATGGACCGGGACCAGGCCTACAATGAGCAGTTCTTC. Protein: CASSMDRDQAYNEQFF.

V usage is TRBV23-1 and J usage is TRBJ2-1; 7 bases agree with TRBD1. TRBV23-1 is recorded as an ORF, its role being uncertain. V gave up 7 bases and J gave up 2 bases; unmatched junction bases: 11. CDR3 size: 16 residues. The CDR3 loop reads CASITSGTDTYNEQFF. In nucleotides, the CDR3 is TGCGCCAGCATAACCTCCGGGACAGACACCTACAATGAGCAGTTCTTC.

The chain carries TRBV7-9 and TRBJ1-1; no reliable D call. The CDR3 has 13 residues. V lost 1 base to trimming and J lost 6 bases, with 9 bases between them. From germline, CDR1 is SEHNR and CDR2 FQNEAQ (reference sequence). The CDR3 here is CASSLELGSEAFF. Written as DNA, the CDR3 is TGTGCCAGCAGCTTAGAGCTGGGGTCTGAAGCTTTCTTT.

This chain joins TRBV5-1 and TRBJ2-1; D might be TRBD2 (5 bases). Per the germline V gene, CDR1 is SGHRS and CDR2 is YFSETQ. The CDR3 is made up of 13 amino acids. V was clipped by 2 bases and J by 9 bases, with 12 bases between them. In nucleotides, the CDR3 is TGCGCCAGCAGCTTTAGAGGGTCCGGTGAGCAGTTCTTC. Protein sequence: CASSFRGSGEQFF.

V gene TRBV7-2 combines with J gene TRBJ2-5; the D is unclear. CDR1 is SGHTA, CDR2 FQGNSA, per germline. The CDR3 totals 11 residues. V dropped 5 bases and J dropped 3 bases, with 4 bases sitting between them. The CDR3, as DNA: TGTGCCAGCAGCGTCGAAGAGACCCAGTACTTC. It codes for CASSVEETQYF.

DNA of the CDR3: TGCGCCAGCAGAGGTGTAGGGAGGGGCGTCACTGAAGCTTTCTTT. This translates into CASRGVGRGVTEAFF. The chain is built from TRBV5-1 and TRBJ1-1, with D possibly TRBD1 on 5 matching bases. Trimming shortened V by 5 bases and J by 4 bases, and 18 bases separated the two germline ends. Germline CDR1 reads SGHRS; CDR2 reads YFSETQ. The CDR3 extends over 15 amino acids.

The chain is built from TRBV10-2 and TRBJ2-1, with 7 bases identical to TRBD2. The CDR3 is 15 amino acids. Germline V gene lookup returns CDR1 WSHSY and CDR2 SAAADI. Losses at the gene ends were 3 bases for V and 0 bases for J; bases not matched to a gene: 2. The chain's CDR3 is CASSDGRSSYNEQFF. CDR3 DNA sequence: TGCGCCAGCAGTGACGGGAGGAGCTCCTACAATGAGCAGTTCTTC.

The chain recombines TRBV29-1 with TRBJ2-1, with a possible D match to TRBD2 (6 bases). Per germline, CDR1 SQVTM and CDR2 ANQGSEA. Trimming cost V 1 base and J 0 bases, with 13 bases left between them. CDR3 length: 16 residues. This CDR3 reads CSVEGFDGSSYNEQFF. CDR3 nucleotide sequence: TGCAGCGTTGAAGGGTTTGACGGGAGCTCCTACAATGAGCAGTTCTTC.

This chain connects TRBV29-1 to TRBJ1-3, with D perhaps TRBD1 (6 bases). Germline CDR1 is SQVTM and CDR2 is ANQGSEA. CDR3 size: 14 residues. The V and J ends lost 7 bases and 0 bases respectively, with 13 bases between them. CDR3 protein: CSAKGDASGNTIYF. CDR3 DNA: TGCAGCGCCAAGGGGGACGCCTCTGGAAACACCATATATTTT. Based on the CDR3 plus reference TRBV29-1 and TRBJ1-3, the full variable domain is SAVISQKPSRDICQRGTSLTIQCQVDSQVTMMFWYRQQPGQSLTLIATANQGSEATYESGFVIDKFPISRPNLTFSTLTVSNMSPEDSSIYLCSAKGDASGNTIYFGEGSWLTVV.

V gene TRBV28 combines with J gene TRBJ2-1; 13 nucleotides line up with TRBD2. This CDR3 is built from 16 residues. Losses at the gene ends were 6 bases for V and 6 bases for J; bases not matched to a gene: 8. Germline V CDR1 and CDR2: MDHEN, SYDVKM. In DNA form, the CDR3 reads TGTGCCAGCAGCCCCTGGGGACTAGCGGGGAGCAATGAGCAGTTCTTC. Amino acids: CASSPWGLAGSNEQFF.

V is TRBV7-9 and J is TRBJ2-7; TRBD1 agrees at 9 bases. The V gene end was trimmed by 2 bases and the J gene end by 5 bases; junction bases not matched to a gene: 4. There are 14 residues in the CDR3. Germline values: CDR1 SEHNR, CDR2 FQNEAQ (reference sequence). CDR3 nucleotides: TGTGCCAGCAGCTTACGTCGGACAGGGGACGAGCAGTACTTC. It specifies CASSLRRTGDEQYF.